A selection of T cell receptor beta chains follows, all from one sample in a study of T cells in Graves' hyperthyroidism and ophthalmopathy. Each CDR3 protein gets one entry after TCRdb re-called the multiplex PCR reads with MiXCR. The table includes 300,000 to 450,000 distinct CDR3 sequences, about 25% detected once. Material for sequencing was blood. The receptors were gathered from a man aged 50-60 years with Graves' hyperthyroidism. Each CDR3 is given with its conserved first and last residue. Each record gives: J gene, V gene, CDR3 protein.

>TRBJ2-7|TRBV5-6
CATGTSGYEQYF
>TRBJ2-5|TRBV7-8
CASRTVDRGDQETQYF
>TRBJ2-1|TRBV5-1
CASSLYVGSYNEQFF
>TRBJ2-4|TRBV24-1
CATQGLAGKNIQYF
>TRBJ2-5|TRBV28
CASIDREQETQYF
>TRBJ2-1|TRBV7-2
CASSLALLALSSYNEQFF
>TRBJ2-7|TRBV6-2/TRBV6-3
CASSKLTYEQYF
>TRBJ2-3|TRBV6-2/TRBV6-3
CASSYSFSRADTQYF
>TRBJ2-3|TRBV12-3/TRBV12-4
CASSPGNTQYF
>TRBJ2-5|TRBV7-8
CASDSGEETQYF
>TRBJ1-6|TRBV20-1
CSARANAESGSPLHF
>TRBJ2-7|TRBV5-1
CASSLGLAGAGEQYF
>TRBJ2-1|TRBV28
CASSLVRAWGNEQFF
>TRBJ2-1|TRBV6-2/TRBV6-3
CASTSETNNEQFF
>TRBJ2-7|TRBV5-1
CASSWGTGLYEQYF
>TRBJ1-6|TRBV5-6
CASSEEGRNNSPLHF
>TRBJ1-2|TRBV12-5
CASGPNQGTNYGYTF
>TRBJ2-7|TRBV29-1
CSVRVEDVQYF
>TRBJ2-1|TRBV11-2
CATSRAPEQFF
>TRBJ2-1|TRBV20-1
CSARTSGTQDEQFF
>TRBJ1-1|TRBV2
CASSDGRAIEAFF
>TRBJ2-3|TRBV6-9
CASVTGTGTDTQYF
>TRBJ1-1|TRBV29-1
CSAKSSDGSEAFF
>TRBJ1-3|TRBV20-1
CSARIRRDRRDFSGNTIYF
>TRBJ2-2|TRBV20-1
CSASGSGELFF
>TRBJ2-7|TRBV12-3/TRBV12-4
CASSHEGTGITEQYF